Sequencing of this T cell receptor (beta chain) was carried out in a study of CD8 T cells in ankylosing spondylitis. Study conclusions and caveats: Typical of ankylosing spondylitis blood, it appeared, was a TCR beta motif of fewer than ten highly homologous variants. With a CD8+ phenotype, disease-linked clones were relatively rare in peripheral blood. Earlier authors reported some of these motif variants in reactive arthritis synovial fluid and blood.

It was by quantitative 5'-RACE with molecular barcodes that TCR beta libraries were made. TCRdb reprocessed the 5' RACE reads with MiXCR, giving one entry per CDR3 protein. Seen here are roughly 400,000 distinct CDR3 sequences, around 20% observed once, and the top ten hold around 17%. The V end was cut by 0 bases, the J end by 11 bases, with 14 bases between. The V gene's germline CDR1 is LGHDT and CDR2 YNNKEL (reference sequence). This CDR3 contains 14 residues. A few counts support this clonotype. Its cognate antigen is unknown. The TCR originated in a male donor with ankylosing spondylitis. Sequencing was done on a sample of blood, either unsorted or a sorted T cell fraction (not recorded which). The V gene is TRBV3-1, the J gene TRBJ1-3; unclear D gene. CDR3 sequence (DNA): TGTGCCAGCAGCCAAGATTTAATTGACCGCTCCATATATTTT. Translation gives CASSQDLIDRSIYF.